This is a list of T cell receptor beta chains from one sample in a study of blood T cells in healthy people across ages. TCRdb reprocessed the 5' RACE reads with MiXCR, giving one entry per CDR3 protein. The sample has fewer than 1.5 million distinct CDR3 sequences, around 39% seen once. The sample was blood. The origin of the receptors is a young woman in good health. Each CDR3 is given with its conserved first and last residue. A D gene is named only where the DNA matches it firmly. Rows give clone size only sometimes, using once, few, many, or a class for an expanded clone.

d_gene	v_gene	abundance	j_gene	CDR3aa	CDR3nt
.	TRBV28	.	TRBJ2-1	CASSTRTGTPNEQFF	TGTGCCAGCAGTACCCGAACCGGGACACCTAATGAGCAGTTCTTC
TRBD1	TRBV29-1	few	TRBJ2-7	CSDQGDGQGLIRKIYEQYF	TGCAGCGACCAAGGGGATGGACAGGGCCTCATCCGAAAAATCTACGAGCAGTACTTC
TRBD1	TRBV4-2	.	TRBJ2-5	CASSQGDRGVGTQYF	TGTGCCAGCAGCCAAGGGGACAGGGGTGTAGGGACCCAGTACTTC
TRBD2	TRBV6-1	few	TRBJ2-1	CASSVPLAGVYNEQFF	TGTGCCAGCAGTGTTCCACTAGCGGGGGTTTACAATGAGCAGTTCTTC
TRBD1	TRBV20-1	.	TRBJ2-7	CSARPRTGGRYEQYF	TGCAGTGCTAGACCGAGGACAGGGGGCAGGTACGAGCAGTACTTC
TRBD2	TRBV28	few	TRBJ2-5	CASSLYLGGSYF	TGTGCCAGCAGTTTATACCTGGGAGGGTCGTACTTC
.	TRBV20-1	.	TRBJ2-1	CSALPGLGIKNEQFF	TGCAGTGCCCTCCCGGGGCTGGGAATAAAAAATGAGCAGTTCTTC
.	TRBV5-1	.	TRBJ2-1	CASSPSTVGSYNEQFF	TGCGCCAGCAGCCCCTCGACAGTGGGGTCCTACAATGAGCAGTTCTTC
.	TRBV12-3/TRBV12-4	.	TRBJ2-3	CASSRAGANVQYF	TGTGCCAGCAGTCGCGCCGGGGCAAATGTGCAGTATTTT
.	TRBV6-5	.	TRBJ2-5	CASSTSVDQETQYF	TGTGCCAGCAGTACAAGTGTGGACCAAGAGACCCAGTACTTC
.	TRBV12-3/TRBV12-4	.	TRBJ2-5	CASSSEFYQETPYF	TGTGCCAGCAGTTCCGAGTTCTACCAAGAGACCCCGTACTTC
.	TRBV19	.	TRBJ1-5	CACSGTPGGNQPQHF	TGTGCCTGCTCCGGGACCCCGGGCGGCAATCAGCCCCAGCATTTT
.	TRBV2	many	TRBJ2-5	CASSEDSLVSGETQYF	TGTGCCAGCAGTGAGGACAGTCTAGTTTCAGGAGAGACCCAGTACTTC
.	TRBV20-1	.	TRBJ2-7	CSAAKSDGLNYEQYF	TGCAGTGCTGCGAAGAGCGACGGGCTTAACTACGAGCAGTACTTC
TRBD1	TRBV5-5	.	TRBJ1-1	CASSSPGQGTAFF	TGTGCCAGCAGCTCACCGGGACAGGGGACAGCTTTCTTT
TRBD1	TRBV5-1	many	TRBJ2-5	CASSFTGEETQYF	TGTGCCAGCAGCTTTACAGGGGAAGAGACCCAGTACTTC
.	TRBV20-1	.	TRBJ2-7	CSTGDTYEQYF	TGCAGTACTGGGGACACCTACGAGCAGTACTTC
.	TRBV18	once	TRBJ1-1	CASSPLLVDLNTEAFF	TGTGCCAGCTCACCACTCCTCGTAGATTTGAACACTGAAGCTTTCTTT
TRBD2	TRBV24-1	once	TRBJ2-1	CANRGCGRIYNEQFF	TGTGCCAATCGAGGGTGCGGGAGGATCTACAATGAGCAGTTCTTC
TRBD2	TRBV5-4	few	TRBJ2-1	CASSPPDGLAGTNEQFF	TGTGCCAGCAGCCCGCCCGACGGACTAGCGGGAACCAATGAGCAGTTCTTC
TRBD2	TRBV20-1	.	TRBJ2-1	CSARPAGGSNNEQFF	TGCAGTGCTAGGCCCGCGGGGGGATCAAACAATGAGCAGTTCTTC
.	TRBV20-1	.	TRBJ2-5	CSARNSEESQYF	TGCAGTGCTAGGAACAGCGAAGAATCCCAGTACTTC
TRBD1	TRBV12-3/TRBV12-4	.	TRBJ1-2	CASSTRGQGTGGYTF	TGTGCCAGCAGTACACGGGGACAGGGCACGGGTGGCTACACCTTC
.	TRBV10-3	many	TRBJ2-7	CAIRQTEYEQYF	TGTGCCATCAGGCAGACAGAGTACGAGCAGTACTTC
.	TRBV5-1	few	TRBJ2-1	CASVEEGNEQFF	TGCGCCAGCGTCGAGGAGGGCAATGAGCAGTTCTTC
TRBD1	TRBV10-3	.	TRBJ1-5	CAISLDRDNQPQHF	TGTGCCATCAGCCTCGACAGGGACAATCAGCCCCAGCATTTT
.	TRBV29-1	.	TRBJ2-7	CSARGGEAYKQYF	TGCAGCGCCCGAGGTGGCGAGGCCTACAAGCAGTACTTC
.	TRBV27	.	TRBJ2-5	CASSLGDRDYNKQYF	TGTGCCAGCAGTTTGGGAGACAGGGACTACAATAAGCAGTACTTC
TRBD1	TRBV10-3	few	TRBJ1-2	CAISESTGDGGYTF	TGTGCCATCAGTGAGTCTACAGGGGACGGTGGCTACACCTTC
TRBD2	TRBV10-1	many	TRBJ2-7	CASSDPSSGADEQYF	TGCGCCAGCAGTGACCCCTCTAGCGGGGCCGACGAGCAGTACTTC
TRBD1	TRBV6-5	.	TRBJ1-4	CASSYSGPGGQALSNEKLFF	TGTGCCAGCAGTTACTCGGGGCCGGGGGGACAGGCCTTATCTAATGAAAAACTGTTTTTT
TRBD2	TRBV7-2	.	TRBJ2-7	CASSLSSGSAAYEQYF	TGTGCCAGCAGCCTAAGCAGCGGGAGTGCGGCCTACGAGCAGTACTTC
.	TRBV6-1	.	TRBJ2-7	CASSANQGTPYEQYF	TGTGCCAGCAGTGCTAACCAAGGGACCCCCTACGAGCAGTACTTC
.	TRBV12-3/TRBV12-4	.	TRBJ2-1	CASSSPTGVVGSYNEQFF	TGTGCCAGCAGTTCCCCGACTGGCGTCGTGGGCTCCTACAATGAGCAGTTCTTC
.	TRBV29-1	.	TRBJ2-2	CSGAQGYNTGELFF	TGCAGCGGTGCTCAGGGGTACAACACCGGGGAGCTGTTTTTT
TRBD2	TRBV4-1	few	TRBJ2-3	CASSQGGAGAFTDTQYF	TGCGCCAGCAGCCAAGGCGGGGCGGGAGCCTTCACAGATACGCAGTATTTT
.	TRBV20-1	few	TRBJ2-7	CSARDLLDSYEQYF	TGCAGTGCTAGAGATCTACTGGACTCCTACGAGCAGTACTTC
.	TRBV6-1	few	TRBJ1-5	CASSEPEPANQPQHF	TGTGCCAGCAGTGAACCTGAGCCCGCGAATCAGCCCCAGCATTTT
TRBD1	TRBV7-3	.	TRBJ2-1	CASSPGTGIDEQFF	TGTGCCAGCAGCCCCGGGACAGGGATAGATGAGCAGTTCTTC
.	TRBV20-1	few	TRBJ2-1	CSARVAVSSYNEQFF	TGCAGTGCTAGAGTAGCGGTCAGCTCCTACAATGAGCAGTTCTTC
TRBD1	TRBV7-2	.	TRBJ1-6	CASSSRTGDGNSPLHF	TGTGCCAGCAGCTCCCGGACAGGGGATGGTAATTCACCCCTCCACTTT
TRBD1	TRBV2	few	TRBJ2-6	CASSPGQGAGSGANVLTF	TGTGCCAGCAGCCCAGGACAGGGGGCCGGCTCTGGGGCCAACGTCCTGACTTTC
.	TRBV2	few	TRBJ1-5	CASSPVGQPQHF	TGTGCCAGCAGTCCGGTTGGGCAGCCCCAGCATTTT
.	TRBV14	.	TRBJ2-3	CASSFGGGGADTQYF	TGTGCCAGCAGCTTCGGCGGAGGGGGCGCCGATACGCAGTATTTT
.	TRBV7-9	.	TRBJ1-1	CASSPPPQLTEAFF	TGTGCCAGCAGCCCCCCTCCACAGCTCACTGAAGCTTTCTTT
.	TRBV6-6	.	TRBJ2-7	CASNPGGTTVAQYF	TGTGCCAGCAACCCGGGCGGGACGACGGTTGCCCAGTACTTC
.	TRBV20-1	.	TRBJ2-5	CSPTGGLETQYF	TGCAGTCCAACTGGGGGGCTGGAGACCCAGTACTTC
.	TRBV28	few	TRBJ1-2	CASSSIGTPINYGYTF	TGTGCCAGCAGTTCGATCGGGACACCTATTAACTATGGCTACACCTTC
.	TRBV6-6	.	TRBJ2-1	CASTQSQAPYEQFF	TGTGCCAGTACCCAAAGTCAGGCACCCTACGAGCAGTTCTTC
.	TRBV28	few	TRBJ2-4	CASSLSTSGQGWGIQYF	TGTGCCAGCAGTTTGTCCACCTCTGGGCAGGGTTGGGGCATTCAGTACTTC
.	TRBV20-1	.	TRBJ1-3	CSAPAGGSGNTIYF	TGCAGTGCCCCGGCGGGGGGGTCTGGAAACACCATATATTTT
.	TRBV14	few	TRBJ1-5	CASSRGLNQPQHF	TGTGCCAGCAGCCGCGGCCTGAATCAGCCCCAGCATTTT
.	TRBV11-2	.	TRBJ2-3	CASSPGVTDTDTQYF	TGTGCCAGCAGCCCCGGGGTCACTGACACAGATACGCAGTATTTT
.	TRBV4-1	.	TRBJ2-7	CASSQDSLGGVGYEQYF	TGCGCCAGCAGCCAAGACTCCCTCGGCGGGGTGGGCTACGAGCAGTACTTC
.	TRBV3-1	few	TRBJ2-1	CASSQADGYNEQFF	TGTGCCAGCAGCCAGGCGGACGGCTACAATGAGCAGTTCTTC
TRBD2	TRBV20-1	.	TRBJ2-7	CSGWGTTRYEQYF	TGCAGTGGCTGGGGGACTACTCGATACGAGCAGTACTTC